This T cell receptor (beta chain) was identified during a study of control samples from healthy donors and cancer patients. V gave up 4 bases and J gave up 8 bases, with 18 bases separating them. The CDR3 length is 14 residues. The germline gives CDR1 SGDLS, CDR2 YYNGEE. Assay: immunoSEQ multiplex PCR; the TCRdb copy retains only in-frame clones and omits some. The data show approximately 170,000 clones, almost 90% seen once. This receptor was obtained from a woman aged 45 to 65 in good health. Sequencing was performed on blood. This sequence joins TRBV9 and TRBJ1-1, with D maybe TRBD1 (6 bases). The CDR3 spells CASSPHYTGTEAFF. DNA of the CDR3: TGTGCCAGCAGCCCCCACTACACGGGGACAGAAGCTTTCTTT.